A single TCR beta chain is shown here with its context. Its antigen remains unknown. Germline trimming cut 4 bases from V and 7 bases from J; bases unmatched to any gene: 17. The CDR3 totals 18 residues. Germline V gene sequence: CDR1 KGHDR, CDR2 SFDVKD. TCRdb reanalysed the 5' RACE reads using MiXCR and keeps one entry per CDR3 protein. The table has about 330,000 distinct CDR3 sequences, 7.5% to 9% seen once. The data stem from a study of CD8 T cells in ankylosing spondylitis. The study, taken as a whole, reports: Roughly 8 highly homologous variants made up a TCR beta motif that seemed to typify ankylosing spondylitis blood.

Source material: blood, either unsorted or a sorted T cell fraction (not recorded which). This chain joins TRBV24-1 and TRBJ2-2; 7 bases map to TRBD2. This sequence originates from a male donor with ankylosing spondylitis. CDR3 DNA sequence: TGTGCCACCAGTGACCCCGCCGTGCTAGCGGCAGGCGGCGGGGAGCTGTTTTTT. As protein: CATSDPAVLAAGGGELFF.